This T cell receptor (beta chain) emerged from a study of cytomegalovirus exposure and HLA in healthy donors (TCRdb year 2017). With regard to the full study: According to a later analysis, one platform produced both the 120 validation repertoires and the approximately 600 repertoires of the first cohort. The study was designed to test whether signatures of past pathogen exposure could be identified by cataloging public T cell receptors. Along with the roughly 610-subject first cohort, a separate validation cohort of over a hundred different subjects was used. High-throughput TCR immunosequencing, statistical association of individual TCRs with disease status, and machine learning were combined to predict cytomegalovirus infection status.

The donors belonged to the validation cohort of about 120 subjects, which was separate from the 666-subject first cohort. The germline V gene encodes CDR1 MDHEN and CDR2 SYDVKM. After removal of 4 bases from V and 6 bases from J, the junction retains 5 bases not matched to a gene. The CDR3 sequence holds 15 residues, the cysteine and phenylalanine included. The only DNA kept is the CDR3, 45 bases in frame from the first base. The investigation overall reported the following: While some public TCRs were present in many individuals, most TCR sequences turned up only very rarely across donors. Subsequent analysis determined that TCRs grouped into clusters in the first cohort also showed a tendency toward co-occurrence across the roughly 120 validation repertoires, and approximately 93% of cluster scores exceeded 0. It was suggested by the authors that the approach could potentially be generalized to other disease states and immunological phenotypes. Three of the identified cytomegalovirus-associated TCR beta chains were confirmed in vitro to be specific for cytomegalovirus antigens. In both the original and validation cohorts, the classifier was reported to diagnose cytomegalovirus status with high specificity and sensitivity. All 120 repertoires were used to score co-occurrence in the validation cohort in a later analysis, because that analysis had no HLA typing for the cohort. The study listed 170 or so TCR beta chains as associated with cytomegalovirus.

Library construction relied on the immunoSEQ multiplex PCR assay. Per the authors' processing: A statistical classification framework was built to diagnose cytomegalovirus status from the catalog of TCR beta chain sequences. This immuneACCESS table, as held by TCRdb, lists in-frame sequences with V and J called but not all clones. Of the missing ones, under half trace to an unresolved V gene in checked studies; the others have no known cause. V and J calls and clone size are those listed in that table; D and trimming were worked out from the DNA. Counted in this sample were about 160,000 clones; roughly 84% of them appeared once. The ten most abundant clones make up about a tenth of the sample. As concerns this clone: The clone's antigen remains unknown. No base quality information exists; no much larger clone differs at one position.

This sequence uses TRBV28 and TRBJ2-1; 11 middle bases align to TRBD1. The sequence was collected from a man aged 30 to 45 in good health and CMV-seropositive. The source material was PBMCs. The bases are TGTGCCAGCAGTTCGGGACAGGGGGTCTTCAATGAGCAGTTCTTC. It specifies CASSSGQGVFNEQFF.